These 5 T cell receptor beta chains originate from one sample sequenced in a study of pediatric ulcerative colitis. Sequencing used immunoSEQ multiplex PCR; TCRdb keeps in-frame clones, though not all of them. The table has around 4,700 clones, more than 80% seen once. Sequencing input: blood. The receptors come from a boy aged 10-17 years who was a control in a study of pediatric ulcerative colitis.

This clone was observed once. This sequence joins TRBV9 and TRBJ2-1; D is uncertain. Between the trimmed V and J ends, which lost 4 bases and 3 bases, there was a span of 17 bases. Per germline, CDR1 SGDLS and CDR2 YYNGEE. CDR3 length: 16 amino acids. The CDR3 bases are TGTGCCAGCAGCTCCCCTCGTACCAGGTACTACAATGAGCAGTTCTTC. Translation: CASSSPRTRYYNEQFF.

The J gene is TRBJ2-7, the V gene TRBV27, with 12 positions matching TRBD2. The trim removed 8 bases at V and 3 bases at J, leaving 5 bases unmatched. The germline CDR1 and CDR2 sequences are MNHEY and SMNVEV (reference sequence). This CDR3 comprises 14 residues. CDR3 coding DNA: TGTGCCAGCCGGCTAGCGGGAGGGCTCTACGAGCAGTACTTC. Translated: CASRLAGGLYEQYF.

The DNA for the CDR3 is TGCGCCAGCAGCCCCTCGGCTAGGGTGGACTACGAGCAGTACGTC. Amino acid sequence: CASSPSARVDYEQYV. The chain carries TRBV4-1 and TRBJ2-7; no clear D gene. Germline V gene lookup returns CDR1 MGHRA and CDR2 YSYEKL. This CDR3 is built from 15 residues. The V and J ends lost 4 bases and 3 bases respectively, with 16 bases between them.

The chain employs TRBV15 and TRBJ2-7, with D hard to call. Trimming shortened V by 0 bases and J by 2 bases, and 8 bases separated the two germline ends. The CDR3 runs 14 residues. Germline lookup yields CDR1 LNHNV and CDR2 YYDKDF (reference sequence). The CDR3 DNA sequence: TGTGCCACCAGCAGAGACCCTGGGACCTACGAGCAGTACTTC. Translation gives CATSRDPGTYEQYF.

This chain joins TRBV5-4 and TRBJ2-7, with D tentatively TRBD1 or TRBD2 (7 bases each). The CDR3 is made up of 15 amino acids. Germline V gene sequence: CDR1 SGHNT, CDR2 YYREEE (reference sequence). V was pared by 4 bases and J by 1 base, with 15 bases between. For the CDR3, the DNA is TGTGCCAGCAGCGGGACAGCGGGGTTTTCCTACGAGCAGTACTTC. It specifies CASSGTAGFSYEQYF.